This entry lists 5 T cell receptor beta chains sequenced from one sample in a study of T cell repertoires in cytomegalovirus infection. TCRdb reanalysed the reads using MiXCR and keeps one entry per CDR3 protein. The sample records around 450,000 distinct CDR3 sequences, approximately 32% being singletons. The sequenced material came from PBMCs. Source of these receptors: a human donor in good health (CMV status not recorded). Some clones in this sample may be carry-over from other donors' samples.

This clonotype was recorded only once. One junction end does not reproduce the germline sequence, and a read error may be involved. The genes are TRBV7-2 and TRBJ2-4; possible D gene TRBD1, 5 bases. The CDR3 sequence is 16 residues long. The germline V gene encodes CDR1 SGHTA and CDR2 FQGNSA. The CDR3 DNA follows: TGTGCCAGCAGCCCACCCCGCAGGGCCAGCAACAACATTCAGTCCTTC. It translates to CASSPPRRASNNIQSF.

Only a few counts were recorded for this clonotype. The chain employs TRBV6-2 or TRBV6-3 and TRBJ1-5, with D possibly matching TRBD1 (5 bases). Trimming took off 5 bases at V and 4 bases at J, with 15 bases between the two ends. The length of the CDR3 is 15 residues. Germline-derived CDR1 and CDR2 are MNHEY and SVGEGT. CDR3 in DNA: TGTGCCAGCAGTAAACCAGGGAATAGGAATCAGCCCCAGCATTTT. It yields the protein CASSKPGNRNQPQHF.

The chain carries TRBV5-4 and TRBJ2-3; 8 nucleotides line up with TRBD1. Germline CDR1 is SGHNT and CDR2 is YYREEE (reference sequence). V shed 3 bases, J shed 3 bases, and the junction held 18 bases outside the gene matches. There are 19 residues in the CDR3. CDR3 nucleotide sequence: TGTGCCAGCAGCTCTAAGAAGCAGGGGGCGACCTCAACGACAGATACGCAGTATTTT. Translating it yields CASSSKKQGATSTTDTQYF.

A word on this clonotype: One end of the junction varies from germline; a read error may be responsible. The chain employs TRBV7-8 and TRBJ1-2; 8 bases line up with TRBD1. The length of the CDR3 is 13 residues. Germline CDR1 is SGHVS and CDR2 is FQNEAQ. CDR3 sequence: CASSLGQGYGYNF. The CDR3 coding sequence is TGTGCCAGCAGCTTAGGACAGGGGTATGGCTACAACTTC.

The rearrangement uses TRBV10-3 and TRBJ1-6, with TRBD1 matching 7 bases. Germline CDR1 reads ENHRY; CDR2 reads SYGVKD. The trim removed 4 bases at V and 10 bases at J, leaving 10 bases unmatched. The CDR3 is made up of 15 amino acids. Here the CDR3 DNA reads TGTGCCATCAGTGGCGAGACAGGGCTTTCATCACCCCTCCACTTT. Its translation: CAISGETGLSSPLHF.